The entry that follows covers one T cell receptor (beta chain) sequence. Method: immunoSEQ multiplex PCR; TCRdb's copy keeps in-frame clones and lacks some. The sample comprises under 100,000 clones, roughly 95% of which are singletons, and 0.69% rests with the top ten. This record belongs to a study of cytomegalovirus exposure and HLA in healthy donors. Germline CDR1 KGHSH, CDR2 LQKENI. The V and J ends lost 6 bases and 6 bases respectively, with 9 bases between them. This CDR3 is 12 amino acids long. This TCR was recovered from a woman aged 18-29 years in good health and CMV-seronegative. Sequencing was performed on PBMCs. The rearrangement links TRBV18 to TRBJ2-1, with D possibly matching TRBD2 (5 bases). CDR3 DNA sequence: TGTGCCAGCTCTCTCAGCGGCAATGAGCAGTTCTTC. It translates to CASSLSGNEQFF.